This TCR beta chain was identified during a study of sequential checkpoint blockade in melanoma. Study as a whole: Randomization was 1:1 between first-line nivolumab→ipilimumab and ipilimumab→nivolumab. Both treatment sequences were followed by maintenance nivolumab.

The V gene's germline CDR1 is SGHDT and CDR2 YYEEEE. Trimming stripped 0 bases from V and 12 bases from J, with 10 bases between. The CDR3 is 13 residues long. Produced via immunoSEQ multiplex PCR; TCRdb's table is partial and in-frame only. The data contain about 20,000 clones, around four fifths of them singletons. Treatment described: randomized to nivolumab then ipilimumab (arm A) or the reverse (arm B). None of the patients previously received DNA-damaging chemotherapy. PBMC sorting kept live CD3+CD8+ cells without CD19 or CD56. This chain links TRBV5-6 with TRBJ1-6; unclear D gene. The source material was CD8+ T cells sorted from blood (inferred from file names), sampled from a patient given nivolumab and ipilimumab in sequence. The TCR comes from a human donor with melanoma. CDR3 loop: CASSLGAVEPLHF. CDR3 DNA sequence: TGTGCCAGCAGCTTGGGTGCGGTGGAACCCCTCCACTTT.